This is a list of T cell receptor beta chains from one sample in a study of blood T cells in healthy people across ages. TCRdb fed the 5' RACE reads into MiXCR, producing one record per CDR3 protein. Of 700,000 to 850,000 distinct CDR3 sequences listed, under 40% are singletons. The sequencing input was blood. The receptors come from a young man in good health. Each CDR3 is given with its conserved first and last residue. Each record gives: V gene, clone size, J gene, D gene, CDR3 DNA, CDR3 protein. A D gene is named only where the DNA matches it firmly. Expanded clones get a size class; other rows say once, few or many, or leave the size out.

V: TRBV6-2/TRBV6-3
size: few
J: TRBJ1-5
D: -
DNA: TGTGCCAGCAGTTACTGGGATAGCAATCAGCCCCAGCATTTT
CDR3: CASSYWDSNQPQHF

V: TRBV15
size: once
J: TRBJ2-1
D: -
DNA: TGTGCCACCAGCAGAGATTGGGCCACAGGGAACAACGAGCAGTTCTTC
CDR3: CATSRDWATGNNEQFF

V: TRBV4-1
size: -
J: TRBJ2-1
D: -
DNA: TGCGCCCGCAGCCCCAGGGTAGCGGAAAGCTCCTACAATGAGCAGTTCTTC
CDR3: CARSPRVAESSYNEQFF

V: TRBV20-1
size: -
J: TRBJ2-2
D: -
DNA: TGCAGTGCTAGAGATCAACGGGGGGCGGGCACCGGGGAGCTGTTTTTT
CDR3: CSARDQRGAGTGELFF

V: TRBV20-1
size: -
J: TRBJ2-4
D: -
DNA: TGCAGTGCTAGGACAGTATTAACGCAACTAGCCAAAAACATTCAGTACTTC
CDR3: CSARTVLTQLAKNIQYF

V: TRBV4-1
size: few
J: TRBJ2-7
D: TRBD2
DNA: TGCGCCAGCAGCCAGGTGGGAGGGCTCCAACCCTACGAGCAGTACTTC
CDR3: CASSQVGGLQPYEQYF

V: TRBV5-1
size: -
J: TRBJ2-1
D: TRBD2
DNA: TGCGCCAGCAGCCCCGACGGGGGGAATGAGCAGTTCTTC
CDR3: CASSPDGGNEQFF

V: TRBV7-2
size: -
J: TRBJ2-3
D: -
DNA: TGTGCCAGCAGCTTAGAGGAAACCCTACCGACAGATACGCAGTATTTT
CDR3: CASSLEETLPTDTQYF

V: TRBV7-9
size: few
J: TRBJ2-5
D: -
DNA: TGTGCCAGCAGCCTAGGTACCGGGATCTCAAAAGAGACCCAGTACTTC
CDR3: CASSLGTGISKETQYF

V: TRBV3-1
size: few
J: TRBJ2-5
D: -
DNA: TGTGCCAGCAGCCAACTCCAAGAGACCCAGTACTTC
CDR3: CASSQLQETQYF

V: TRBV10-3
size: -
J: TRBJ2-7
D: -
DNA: TGTGCCATCAGTGGTGAGCACGAGCAGTACTTC
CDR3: CAISGEHEQYF

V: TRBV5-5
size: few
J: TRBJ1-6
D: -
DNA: TGTGCCAGCAGCTCAGACCGGGGGCAAGGCACCCTCCACTTT
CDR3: CASSSDRGQGTLHF

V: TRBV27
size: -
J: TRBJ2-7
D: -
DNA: TGTGCCAGCAGTCCGATCCGGACGACCTACGAGCAGTACTTC
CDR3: CASSPIRTTYEQYF

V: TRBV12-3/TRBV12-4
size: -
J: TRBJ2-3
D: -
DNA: TGTGCCCGCAGTTTAACGGATACGCAGTATTTT
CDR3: CARSLTDTQYF

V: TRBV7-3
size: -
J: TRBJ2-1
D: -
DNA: TGTGCCAGCGGAAAGGGGGGCAGAGACTACAATGAGCAGTTCTTC
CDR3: CASGKGGRDYNEQFF

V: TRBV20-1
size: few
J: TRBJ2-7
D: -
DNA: TGCAGTGCTAGAGGGAGGTCTAGCGAACACTACGAGCAGTACTTC
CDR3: CSARGRSSEHYEQYF

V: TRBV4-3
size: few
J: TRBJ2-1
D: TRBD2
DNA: TGCGCCAGCAGCCAAAATAGCGGGGGAGGGGAGACCCAGTTCTTC
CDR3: CASSQNSGGGETQFF

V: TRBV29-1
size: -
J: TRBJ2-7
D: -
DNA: TGCAGCGTTGCTGGCGGGGACGAGCAGTACTTC
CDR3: CSVAGGDEQYF

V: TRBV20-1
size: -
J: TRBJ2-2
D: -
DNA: TGCAGTGCAGACAGAAACACCGGGGAGCTGTTTTTT
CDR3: CSADRNTGELFF

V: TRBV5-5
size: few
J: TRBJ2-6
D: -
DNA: TGTGCCAGCAGCCCATTAGGAGGGACTGGGGCCAACGTCCTGACTTTC
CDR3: CASSPLGGTGANVLTF

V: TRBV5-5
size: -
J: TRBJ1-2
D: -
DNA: TGTGCCAGCAGCCCTCGACAGGCCCCTTTAGCTAACTATGGCTACACCTTC
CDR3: CASSPRQAPLANYGYTF

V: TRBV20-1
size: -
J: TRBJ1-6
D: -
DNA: TGCAGTGCTTGGGTGGGGGGGGACTCCTATAATTCACCCCTCCACTTT
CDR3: CSAWVGGDSYNSPLHF

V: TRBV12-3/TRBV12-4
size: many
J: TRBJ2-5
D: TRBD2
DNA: TGTGCCAGCAGAAGACTAGCGGGGGAGGGAGAGACCCAGTACTTC
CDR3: CASRRLAGEGETQYF

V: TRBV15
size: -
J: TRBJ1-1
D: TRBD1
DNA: TGTGCCACCACGGACGCAGGGGGCTTCGAAGGAGCTTTCTTT
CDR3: CATTDAGGFEGAFF

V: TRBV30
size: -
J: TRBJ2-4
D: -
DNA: TGTGCCTGGAGCTTGGGGGGTTTCAGTTCAAACATTCAGTACTTC
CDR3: CAWSLGGFSSNIQYF

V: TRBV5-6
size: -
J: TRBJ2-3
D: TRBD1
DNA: TGTGCCAGCAGCTTGGTGGACAGGGCCACAGATACGCAGTATTTT
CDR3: CASSLVDRATDTQYF

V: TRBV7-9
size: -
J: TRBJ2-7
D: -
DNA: TGTGCCAGCAGTCCCAGGAGGACAGGACTAGTGGTCGAGCAGTACTTC
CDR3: CASSPRRTGLVVEQYF